This entry lists 16 T cell receptor beta chains sequenced from one sample in a study of T cells in Graves' hyperthyroidism and ophthalmopathy. Amplification yielded TCR beta CDR3 regions, with RNA transcripts as the source. HTBI primers were the set used in a first-round RT-PCR of the TCR CDR3. MiXCR was run by TCRdb on the multiplex PCR reads, yielding one entry per CDR3 protein. Among 500,000 to 550,000 distinct CDR3 sequences listed, about a fifth were seen once. The source material was blood. These receptors were obtained from a man between 18 and 35 years old with Graves' hyperthyroidism.

This clonotype was recorded a few times. The rearrangement joins TRBV27 to TRBJ1-6, with a weak D call TRBD1 (5 bases). The CDR3 extends over 15 amino acids. V was shortened by 7 bases and J by 9 bases, with 19 bases between the two germline ends. From germline, CDR1 is MNHEY and CDR2 SMNVEV (reference sequence). The CDR3 DNA reads TGTGCCAGCACCAAACGGGGGGAAATAGGTTCACCCCTCCACTTT. This encodes CASTKRGEIGSPLHF.

The chain has TRBV19 and TRBJ2-2, with 7 bases that match TRBD1. The CDR3 spans 14 residues. V was pared by 4 bases and J by 6 bases, with 5 bases of the junction left unmatched. Germline loops: CDR1 LNHDA, CDR2 SQIVND (reference sequence). CDR3 in DNA: TGTGCCAGTAGTAAAGGGACAGTAGCCGGGGAGCTGTTTTTT. It is translated as CASSKGTVAGELFF.

This chain links TRBV28 with TRBJ2-5; TRBD2 matches 10 bases. The CDR3 length is 15 residues. The V gene's germline CDR1 is MDHEN and CDR2 SYDVKM. Trimming cost V 6 bases and J 4 bases; bases outside gene matches: 8. In nucleotides, the CDR3 is TGTGCCAGCAGCCCCAGCGGGAGGGGCCTAGAGACCCAGTACTTC. Translated: CASSPSGRGLETQYF.

This clonotype was detected many times. The chain carries TRBV12-3 or TRBV12-4 and TRBJ2-4; 15 nucleotides align to TRBD2. V shed 4 bases and J 8 bases; nucleotides not matched to a gene: 3. The CDR3 is 15 residues long. The CDR3, as DNA: TGTGCCAGCAGTTCAGGACTAGCGGGGGGGGACATTCAGTACTTC. This gives the protein CASSSGLAGGDIQYF.

The chain employs TRBV4-1 and TRBJ2-2; D may be TRBD1 (6 bases). Germline loops: CDR1 MGHRA, CDR2 YSYEKL. The CDR3 extends over 16 amino acids. With 3 bases removed from V and 0 bases from J, the gap between germline ends came to 11 bases. The CDR3, as DNA: TGCGCCAGCAGCCATGGACAGTTCGCGAACACCGGGGAGCTGTTTTTT. Translating it yields CASSHGQFANTGELFF.

Many counts were recorded for this clonotype. The chain recombines TRBV6-5 with TRBJ1-2, with D possibly TRBD1 on 5 matching bases. The V end was cut by 0 bases, the J end by 6 bases, with 8 bases between. Germline assignment: CDR1 MNHEY and CDR2 SVGAGI. The CDR3 spans 13 residues. The DNA of the CDR3 is TGTGCCAGCAGTTACTCGAAAGGGGATGGCTACACCTTC. It encodes CASSYSKGDGYTF.

V is TRBV30 and J is TRBJ1-1; unclear D gene. Germline CDR1 reads GTSNPN; CDR2 reads SVGIG (reference sequence). The length of the CDR3 is 12 residues. With 8 bases removed from V and 5 bases from J, the gap between germline ends came to 15 bases. CDR3 region: CARDGRGTEAFF. The CDR3 DNA reads as TGTGCCCGGGATGGACGTGGGACTGAAGCTTTCTTT.

Ten or more counts support this clonotype. The rearrangement uses TRBV20-1 and TRBJ2-5; TRBD1 is a possible D gene (7 bases). V dropped 4 bases and J dropped 5 bases, with 14 bases sitting between them. The CDR3 sequence is 13 residues long. From germline, CDR1 is DFQATT and CDR2 SNEGSKA (reference sequence). The CDR3 loop is CSANQGGRETQYF. DNA of the CDR3: TGCAGTGCTAACCAGGGGGGCCGGGAGACCCAGTACTTC.

This clonotype was observed many times. This chain uses TRBV7-6 with TRBJ1-3; the D gene is possibly TRBD1 (5 bases). The germline V gene has CDR1 SGHVS and CDR2 FNYEAQ. This CDR3 contains 15 residues. The germline V and J ends were trimmed by 5 bases and 9 bases, with 20 bases remaining between them. This chain's CDR3 is CASSLEETRGSTIYF. CDR3 bases: TGTGCCAGCAGCCTCGAGGAGACACGGGGCAGCACCATATATTTT.

This clonotype has at least ten counts. The rearrangement links TRBV12-3 or TRBV12-4 to TRBJ1-3, with D unclear. The CDR3 runs to 10 residues. Trimming removed 2 bases from V and 7 bases from J, with 0 bases in between. CDR3 protein: CASSLNTIYF. DNA of the CDR3: TGTGCCAGCAGTTTAAACACCATATATTTT.

This chain joins TRBV2 and TRBJ2-7; D remains ambiguous. V lost 1 base and J lost 5, with 9 bases in between. This CDR3 spans 13 amino acids. Germline CDR1 SNHLY, CDR2 FYNNEI. The CDR3 DNA is TGTGCCAGCAGTGAAGGCCTAGGAGACGAGCAGTACTTC. It specifies CASSEGLGDEQYF.

This clonotype was recorded at least ten times. The J gene is TRBJ1-2, the V gene TRBV6-2 or TRBV6-3; no reliable D call. This CDR3 comprises 13 residues. V gave up 2 bases and J gave up 7 bases, with 11 bases separating them. Germline V CDR1 and CDR2: MNHEY, SVGEGT. Written as DNA, the CDR3 is TGTGCCAGCAGTTACCGGACCGCTATTGGCTACACCTTC. It codes for CASSYRTAIGYTF.

This sequence joins TRBV5-1 and TRBJ2-7, with D maybe TRBD1 (6 bases). Trimming removed 5 bases from V and 1 base from J, with 13 bases in between. The CDR3 sequence is 14 residues long. The germline gives CDR1 SGHRS, CDR2 YFSETQ. CDR3 loop: CASRRDIGSYEQYF. The CDR3 region has the DNA TGCGCCAGCAGACGGGACATCGGATCCTACGAGCAGTACTTC.

The J gene is TRBJ2-2, the V gene TRBV5-5, with D possibly TRBD2 on 5 matching bases. Germline lookup yields CDR1 SGHKS and CDR2 YYEKEE (reference sequence). V lost 4 bases, J lost 9 bases, and 10 bases lay in between. This CDR3 is 12 amino acids long. The CDR3 region is CASSPPGWELFF. The CDR3 bases are TGTGCCAGCAGCCCCCCGGGATGGGAGCTGTTTTTT.

The rearrangement uses TRBV6-5 and TRBJ2-7; D may be TRBD2 (5 bases). There are 16 residues in the CDR3. Germline V gene data show CDR1 as MNHEY and CDR2 as SVGAGI. Trimming removed 4 bases from V and 2 bases from J, with 18 bases in between. In DNA, the CDR3 is TGTGCCAGCAGTTTCCCCAGCGGTTCCGGGGCCTACGAGCAGTACTTC. It is translated as CASSFPSGSGAYEQYF.

Concerning this clonotype: Sequence at one end of the junction differs from germline and may be a read error. The genes are TRBV6-4 and TRBJ1-6; no firm D call. This CDR3 is 14 amino acids long. CDR1 and CDR2 (germline): MRHNA, SNTAGT. The CDR3 sequence is CASSYSYPNSPLHF. Written as DNA, the CDR3 is TGTGCCAGCAGTTACTCGTATCCGAATTCACCCCTCCACTTT.